This T cell receptor beta chain was identified during a study of HIV-infected patients and healthy controls. Study-wide results and limits: Healthy controls carried many MAIT alpha-chain CDR3s, while HIV+ repertoires had few.

Reverse transcription used 450 to 500 ng RNA and constant-region primers for alpha and beta. Alpha and beta chain libraries were made separately by chain-specific third strand synthesis with multiplexing indices. MiXCR, applied by TCRdb to the 5' RACE reads, yields one record per CDR3 protein. Altogether just over 15,000 distinct CDR3 sequences are present, around 6.7% being singletons, with the ten largest covering approximately 8.3%. This clonotype occurred many times. The antigen remains unidentified. Whole blood was used without fractionation, so all unsorted peripheral T cells were included. The CDR3 has 15 amino acids. Germline V gene sequence: CDR1 DFQATT, CDR2 SNEGSKA (reference sequence). V dropped 3 bases and J dropped 2 bases, with 15 bases sitting between them.

The specimen was blood. The chain employs TRBV20-1 and TRBJ2-3; D ambiguous. This receptor was obtained from an adult in good health. The CDR3 DNA follows: TGCAGTGCTAGTGTCGGCAGCCCCATCACAGATACGCAGTATTTT. Amino acids: CSASVGSPITDTQYF.